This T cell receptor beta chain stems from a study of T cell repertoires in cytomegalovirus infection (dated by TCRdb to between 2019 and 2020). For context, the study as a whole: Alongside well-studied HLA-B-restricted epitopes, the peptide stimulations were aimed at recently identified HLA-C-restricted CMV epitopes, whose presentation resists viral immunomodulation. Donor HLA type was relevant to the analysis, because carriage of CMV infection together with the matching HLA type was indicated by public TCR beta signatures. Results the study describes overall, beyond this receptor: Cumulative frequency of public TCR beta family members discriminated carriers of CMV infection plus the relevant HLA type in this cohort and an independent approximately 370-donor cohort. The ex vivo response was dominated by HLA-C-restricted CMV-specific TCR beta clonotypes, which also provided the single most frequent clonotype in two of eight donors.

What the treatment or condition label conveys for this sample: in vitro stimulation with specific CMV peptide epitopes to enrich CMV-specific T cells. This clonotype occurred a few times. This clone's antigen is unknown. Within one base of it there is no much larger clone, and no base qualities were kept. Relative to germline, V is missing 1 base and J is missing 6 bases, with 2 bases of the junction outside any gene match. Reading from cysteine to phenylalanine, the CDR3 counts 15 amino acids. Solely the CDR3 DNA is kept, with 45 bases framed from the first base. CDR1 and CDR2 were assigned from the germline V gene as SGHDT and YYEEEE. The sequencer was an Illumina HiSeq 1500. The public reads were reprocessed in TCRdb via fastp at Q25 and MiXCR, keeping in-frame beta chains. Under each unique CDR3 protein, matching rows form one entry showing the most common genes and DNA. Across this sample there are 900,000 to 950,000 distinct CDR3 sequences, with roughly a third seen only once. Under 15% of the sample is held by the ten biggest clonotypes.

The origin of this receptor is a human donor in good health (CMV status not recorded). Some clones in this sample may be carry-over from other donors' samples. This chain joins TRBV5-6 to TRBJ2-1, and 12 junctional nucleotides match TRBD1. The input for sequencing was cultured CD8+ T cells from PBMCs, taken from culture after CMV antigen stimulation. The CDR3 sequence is CASSLRDRGPNEQFF. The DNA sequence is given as TGTGCCAGCAGCTTGCGGGACAGGGGGCCCAATGAGCAGTTCTTC. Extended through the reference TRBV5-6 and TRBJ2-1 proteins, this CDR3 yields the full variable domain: DAGVTQSPTHLIKTRGQQVTLRCSPKSGHDTVSWYQQALGQGPQFIFQYYEEEERQRGNFPDRFSGHQFPNYSSELNVNALLLGDSALYLCASSLRDRGPNEQFFGPGTRLTVL.